This T cell receptor (beta chain) appears in the sequencing data of a study of tumor-infiltrating lymphocytes in localized non-small cell lung cancer. Turning to the study itself: Several tumor histologies, both smoking statuses, and some post-neoadjuvant chemotherapy samples were included. Each patient gave resected tumor and non-adjacent uninvolved lung tissue. Findings and limits, study-wide: TCR sequencing covered a subset of patients with enough tissue. Technical variation could not be separated from intratumor heterogeneity here.

This table comes from immunoSEQ multiplex PCR, and its TCRdb copy is limited to in-frame clones, with some not included. The sample contains 2,500 to 3,500 clones, 50% to 80% of which appear only once. Trimming shortened V by 9 bases and J by 2 bases, and 12 bases separated the two germline ends. CDR3 length equals 13 residues. Germline V gene data show CDR1 as MGHDK and CDR2 as SYGVNS. With respect to this clone: Its specificity is unknown.

The chain carries TRBV25-1 and TRBJ2-3; D is unclear. This sequence was found in a human donor with non-small cell lung cancer. The sample comprised uninvolved lung tissue not adjacent to the tumor. CDR3 loop: CASSMGSTDTQYF. CDR3 bases: TGTGCCAGTTCTATGGGCTCCACAGATACGCAGTATTTT.